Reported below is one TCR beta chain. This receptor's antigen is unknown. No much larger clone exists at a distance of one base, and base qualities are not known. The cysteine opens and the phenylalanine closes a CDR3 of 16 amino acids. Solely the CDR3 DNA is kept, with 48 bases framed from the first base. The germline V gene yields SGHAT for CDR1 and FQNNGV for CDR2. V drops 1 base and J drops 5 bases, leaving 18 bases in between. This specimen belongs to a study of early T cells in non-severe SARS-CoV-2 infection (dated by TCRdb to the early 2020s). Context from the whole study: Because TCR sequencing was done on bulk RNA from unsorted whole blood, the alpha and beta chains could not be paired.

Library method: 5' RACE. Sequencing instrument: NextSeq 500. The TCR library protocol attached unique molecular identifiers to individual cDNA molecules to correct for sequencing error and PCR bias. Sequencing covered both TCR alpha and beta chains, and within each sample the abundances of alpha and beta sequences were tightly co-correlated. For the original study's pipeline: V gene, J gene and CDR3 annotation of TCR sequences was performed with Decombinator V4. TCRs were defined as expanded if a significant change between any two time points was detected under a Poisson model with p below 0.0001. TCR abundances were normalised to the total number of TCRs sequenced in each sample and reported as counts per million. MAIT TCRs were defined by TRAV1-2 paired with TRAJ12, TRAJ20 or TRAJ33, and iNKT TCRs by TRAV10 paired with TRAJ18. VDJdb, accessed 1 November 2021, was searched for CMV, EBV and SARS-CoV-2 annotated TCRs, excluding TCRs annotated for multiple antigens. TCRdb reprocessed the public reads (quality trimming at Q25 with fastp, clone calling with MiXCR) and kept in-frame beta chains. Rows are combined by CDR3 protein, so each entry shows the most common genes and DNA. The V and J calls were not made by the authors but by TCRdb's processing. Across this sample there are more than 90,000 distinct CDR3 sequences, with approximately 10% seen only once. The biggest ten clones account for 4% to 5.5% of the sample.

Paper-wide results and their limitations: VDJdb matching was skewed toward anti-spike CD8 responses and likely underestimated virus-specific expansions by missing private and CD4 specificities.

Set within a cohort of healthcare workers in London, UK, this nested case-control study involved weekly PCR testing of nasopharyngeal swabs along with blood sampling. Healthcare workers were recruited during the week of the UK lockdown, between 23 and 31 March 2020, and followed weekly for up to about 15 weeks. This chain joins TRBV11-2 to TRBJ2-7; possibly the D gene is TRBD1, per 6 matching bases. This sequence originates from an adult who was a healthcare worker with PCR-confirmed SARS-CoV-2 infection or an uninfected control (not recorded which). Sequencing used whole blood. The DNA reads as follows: TGTGCCAGCAGCTTAGTAAAGGGTCAGGGGATCCACGAGCAGTACTTC. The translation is CASSLVKGQGIHEQYF.